This passage covers 12 T cell receptor beta chains from one sample sequenced in a study of blood T cell repertoires in COVID-19. Sequencing used immunoSEQ multiplex PCR; TCRdb keeps in-frame clones, though not all of them. The data show some 380,000 clones, with nearly 90% seen just once and approximately 6.2% held by the top ten. Source material: peripheral blood. The receptor source for this set is a man younger than 30 with active or convalescent COVID-19.

The chain has TRBV9 and TRBJ1-4; weak D call: TRBD1 (5 bases). Trimming cost V 1 base and J 1 base, with 14 bases left between them. Germline lookup yields CDR1 SGDLS and CDR2 YYNGEE. The CDR3 is made up of 17 amino acids. The DNA for the CDR3 is TGTGCCAGCAGCGTAATGGACAAAGGCGTAACTAATGAAAAACTGTTTTTT. Encoded protein: CASSVMDKGVTNEKLFF.

This clone came up once. V gene TRBV28 combines with J gene TRBJ2-1, with 8 bases matching TRBD1. Germline CDR1 MDHEN, CDR2 SYDVKM. CDR3 size: 13 residues. With 6 bases clipped from V and 10 bases from J, the junction kept 8 bases outside the gene matches. The CDR3 DNA reads as TGTGCCAGCAGGCGAACCGGGACAGGCGAGCAGTTCTTC. This codes for CASRRTGTGEQFF.

In DNA form, the CDR3 reads TGTGCCAGCAGCGCCCCCGCGCGTGGCTACACCTTC. The encoded protein is CASSAPARGYTF. V and J are TRBV3-1 (or the pseudogene TRBV3-2) and TRBJ1-2; D unclear. This CDR3 spans 12 amino acids. The V gene's germline CDR1 is LGHDT and CDR2 YNNKEL (reference sequence). V was trimmed by 5 bases and J by 7 bases, leaving 11 bases between them.

The chain carries TRBV28 and TRBJ1-5; 7 nucleotides align to TRBD1. CDR1 and CDR2 (germline): MDHEN, SYDVKM. The CDR3 totals 16 residues. Trimming at V came to 6 bases and at J to 0 bases, leaving 8 bases not matched to a gene. The CDR3 coding sequence is TGTGCCAGCAGGTCAGGGACAGAACATAGCAATCAGCCCCAGCATTTT. Its protein is CASRSGTEHSNQPQHF.

This chain joins TRBV2 and TRBJ2-1; the D gene is possibly TRBD2 (7 bases). V lost 7 bases to trimming and J lost 9 bases, with 16 bases between them. The V gene's germline CDR1 is SNHLY and CDR2 FYNNEI. This CDR3 is 13 amino acids long. The CDR3 region has the DNA TGTGCCAGCACACGGGGGGCGGGGCCTGAGCAGTTCTTC. Protein product: CASTRGAGPEQFF.

The chain uses TRBV9 and TRBJ1-2, with a tentative D call TRBD1 (5 bases). V was trimmed by 5 bases and J by 5 bases, leaving 31 bases between them. This CDR3 comprises 19 residues. In germline, CDR1 is SGDLS, CDR2 YYNGEE. CDR3 DNA: TGTGCCAGCAGGGACATTGGGGCAGATAATGTTGCGGTATTTTATGGCTACACCTTC. Translated, it gives CASRDIGADNVAVFYGYTF.

This clone was seen just once. The chain links TRBV11-1 to TRBJ1-4; D ambiguous. Germline CDR1 and CDR2: SGHAT and FQDESV (reference sequence). This CDR3 region has 15 residues. V was pared by 5 bases and J by 7 bases, with 17 bases between. The CDR3 region is CASSQAYGASEKLFF. CDR3 bases: TGTGCCAGCAGCCAAGCCTACGGAGCGAGTGAAAAACTGTTTTTT.

This clone was detected once. The rearrangement joins TRBV19 to TRBJ1-3; D might be TRBD1 (5 bases). Germline V gene sequence: CDR1 LNHDA, CDR2 SQIVND (reference sequence). The V and J ends lost 5 bases and 2 bases respectively, with 10 bases between them. CDR3 length: 14 amino acids. In DNA, the CDR3 is TGTGCCAGTAGTCTCAGGGTGACTGGAAACACCATATATTTT. As protein: CASSLRVTGNTIYF. Full variable domain (outside the CDR3, taken from reference TRBV19 and TRBJ1-3): DGGITQSPKYLFRKEGQNVTLSCEQNLNHDAMYWYRQDPGQGLRLIYYSQIVNDFQKGDIAEGYSVSREKKESFPLTVTSAQKNPTAFYLCASSLRVTGNTIYFGEGSWLTVV.

Comments on this clone: Sequence at one end of the junction differs from germline and may be a read error. This chain links TRBV7-3 with TRBJ2-7, with TRBD1 matching over 7 bases. CDR1 is SGHTA, CDR2 FQGTGA, per germline. This CDR3 contains 14 residues. The CDR3, as DNA: TGTGCCAGCAGCATAACCGGGACAGAGTACGAGCAGTACTTC. Translated, it gives CASSITGTEYEQYF.

This clone was seen once. DNA of the CDR3: TGTGCCAGCTCACCACCGGGGAGGGATACGCAGTATTTT. Translating gives CASSPPGRDTQYF. The rearrangement uses TRBV18 and TRBJ2-3; the D gene is possibly TRBD2 (6 bases). This CDR3 comprises 13 residues. Germline V gene data show CDR1 as KGHSH and CDR2 as LQKENI. Trimming cost V 0 bases and J 6 bases, with 7 bases left between them.

The V and J genes are TRBV6-1 and TRBJ2-1; 9 bases map to TRBD2. This CDR3 is 16 amino acids long. J was trimmed by 15 bases and V by 0 bases; bases with no gene match: 15. Germline loops: CDR1 MNHNS, CDR2 SASEGT. The CDR3: CASSEARLAVPRRLFF. The CDR3, as DNA: TGTGCCAGCAGTGAAGCCCGACTAGCGGTCCCCCGCAGACTGTTCTTC.

The V call is TRBV5-1, the J call TRBJ1-3, with TRBD1 matching 10 bases. Germline assignment: CDR1 SGHRS and CDR2 YFSETQ. The trim removed 4 bases at V and 0 bases at J, leaving 7 bases unmatched. The CDR3 is 17 amino acids. This CDR3 is CASSIQGQGSSGNTIYF. The CDR3 region has the DNA TGCGCCAGCAGCATACAGGGACAGGGGAGCTCTGGAAACACCATATATTTT.